These 25 T cell receptor beta chains originate from one sample sequenced in a study of T-cell memory formation after mild COVID-19. TCRdb called the 5' RACE reads again in MiXCR, with one record for every CDR3 protein. Of hundreds of thousands of distinct CDR3 sequences in the sample, roughly a sixth were seen once. Sequencing used PBMCs or a T cell subset sorted from them (not recorded which). Receptors were obtained from an adult woman who had mild COVID-19 (a few samples of this study predate the infection). Cell type and time point are not known.

The chain is built from TRBV11-2 and TRBJ1-4; perhaps TRBD1 as D (5 bases). Between the trimmed V and J ends, which lost 5 bases and 8 bases, there was a span of 12 bases. CDR3 length equals 13 residues. Germline CDR1 reads SGHAT; CDR2 reads FQNNGV. The CDR3 DNA is TGTGCCAGCAGCACGGGGCTGGGGGAAAAACTGTTTTTT. Encoded protein: CASSTGLGEKLFF.

The chain joins TRBV29-1 to TRBJ2-5; D may correspond to TRBD1 or TRBD2 (5 bases each). The germline V gene encodes CDR1 SQVTM and CDR2 ANQGSEA. Trimming cost V 3 bases and J 4 bases, with 18 bases left between them. CDR3 size: 15 residues. The CDR3 sequence is CSVDPGAVFSETQYF. The DNA of the CDR3 is TGCAGCGTTGACCCCGGGGCTGTATTTTCAGAGACCCAGTACTTC.

Only a few counts were recorded for this clonotype. The chain carries TRBV6-6 and TRBJ1-1; D uncertain. The ends were cut back, 0 bases at V and 6 bases at J, with 5 bases in the middle. Germline CDR1 MNHNY, CDR2 SVGAGI (reference sequence). The CDR3 covers 12 residues. The chain's CDR3 is CASSYSVAEAFF. In DNA form, the CDR3 reads TGTGCCAGCAGTTACTCTGTAGCTGAAGCTTTCTTT.

This chain links TRBV9 with TRBJ2-1; 8 bases agree with TRBD2. Trimming at V came to 0 bases and at J to 1 base, leaving 6 bases not matched to a gene. There are 17 residues in the CDR3. Germline loops: CDR1 SGDLS, CDR2 YYNGEE. The CDR3 DNA reads as TGTGCCAGCAGCGTAGAGAGCGGGAGAGTGTCCTACAATGAGCAGTTCTTC. Translated, it gives CASSVESGRVSYNEQFF.

The V and J genes are TRBV9 and TRBJ1-6; the match to TRBD1 covers 7 bases. In germline, CDR1 is SGDLS, CDR2 YYNGEE. This CDR3 comprises 13 residues. V was clipped by 3 bases and J by 10 bases; unmatched bases: 4. The CDR3 DNA sequence: TGTGCCAGCAGCGCCACAGGGGACTCACCCCTCCACTTT. Encoded protein: CASSATGDSPLHF.

The chain couples TRBV7-2 to TRBJ1-3; D call uncertain. V was pared by 3 bases and J by 2 bases, with 5 bases between. Germline-derived CDR1 and CDR2 are SGHTA and FQGNSA. The CDR3 has 13 residues. CDR3 amino acids: CASSLLTGNTIYF. The DNA for the CDR3 is TGTGCCAGCAGCTTGCTAACTGGAAACACCATATATTTT.

This clonotype turned up a few times. This chain joins TRBV20-1 and TRBJ2-7; D unresolved. The CDR3 totals 11 residues. V shed 3 bases and J shed 4 bases, with 7 bases lying between them. In germline, CDR1 is DFQATT, CDR2 SNEGSKA (reference sequence). The CDR3 bases are TGCAGTGCTAGCCCTCTATACGAGCAGTACTTC. This translates into CSASPLYEQYF.

This clonotype showed up many times. The chain has TRBV12-3 or TRBV12-4 and TRBJ1-1; D is possibly TRBD1 (6 bases). The length of the CDR3 is 14 residues. Trimming left V 2 bases short and J 5 bases short, with 12 bases between. For the CDR3, the DNA is TGTGCCAGCAGTTTACAGGCGAGGGGGACTGAAGCTTTCTTT. Protein product: CASSLQARGTEAFF.

The V and J genes are TRBV7-9 and TRBJ1-4; D is unclear. The length of the CDR3 is 14 residues. In germline, CDR1 is SEHNR, CDR2 FQNEAQ (reference sequence). Between the trimmed V and J ends, which lost 1 base and 7 bases, there was a span of 10 bases. DNA of the CDR3: TGTGCCAGCAGCTTAGTTGGCTCTACTGAAAAACTGTTTTTT. It encodes CASSLVGSTEKLFF.

V gene TRBV25-1 combines with J gene TRBJ2-1; 9 positions match TRBD2. J gave up 4 bases and V 4 bases, and 8 bases lay outside the gene matches. There are 16 residues in the CDR3. In germline, CDR1 is MGHDK, CDR2 SYGVNS. The CDR3 region has the DNA TGTGCCAGCAGTGTTCGAGGTAGCGGGGGTTACAATGAGCAGTTCTTC. It translates to CASSVRGSGGYNEQFF.

CDR3 protein: CATARGNEQYF. Here the CDR3 DNA reads TGTGCCACTGCGCGGGGCAACGAGCAGTACTTC. This chain joins TRBV24-1 and TRBJ2-7; D is possibly TRBD2 (6 bases). Trimming stripped 10 bases from V and 5 bases from J, with 11 bases between. Germline lookup yields CDR1 KGHDR and CDR2 SFDVKD. This CDR3 contains 11 residues.

This rearrangement joins TRBV20-1 to TRBJ2-7, with a weak D call TRBD2 (5 bases). The germline V gene has CDR1 DFQATT and CDR2 SNEGSKA (reference sequence). V lost 7 bases and J lost 2, with 18 bases in between. The CDR3 sequence is 14 residues long. CDR3 region: CSVEGHLEPYEQYF. For the CDR3, the DNA is TGCAGTGTCGAGGGTCATTTAGAGCCCTACGAGCAGTACTTC.

The chain recombines TRBV9 with TRBJ1-2, with D possibly matching TRBD1 (6 bases). This CDR3 contains 16 residues. V lost 3 bases and J lost 2, with 17 bases in between. Germline CDR1 SGDLS, CDR2 YYNGEE. The CDR3 loop is CASSARGGAANYGYTF. CDR3 in DNA: TGTGCCAGCAGCGCCCGAGGGGGAGCAGCAAACTATGGCTACACCTTC.

This clonotype showed up many times. V gene TRBV15 combines with J gene TRBJ2-3; no definite D call. This CDR3 contains 13 residues. Germline V lookup: CDR1 LNHNV, CDR2 YYDKDF (reference sequence). V was cut by 1 base and J by 2 bases, with 4 bases left in between. In DNA form, the CDR3 reads TGTGCCACCAGCAGAGTCCACACAGATACGCAGTATTTT. Protein product: CATSRVHTDTQYF.

The chain uses TRBV7-9 and TRBJ1-2; no clear D. Germline lookup yields CDR1 SEHNR and CDR2 FQNEAQ (reference sequence). Trimming left V 5 bases short and J 4 bases short, with 14 bases between. The CDR3 totals 14 residues. CDR3 sequence (DNA): TGTGCCAGCAGCCCCCCCGTACAGTTCTATGGCTACACCTTC. Amino acids: CASSPPVQFYGYTF.

V and J are TRBV5-1 and TRBJ2-1, with 7 bases lining up with TRBD1. After removal of 2 bases from V and 5 bases from J, the junction contained 7 bases not matched to a gene. CDR3 size: 15 residues. Germline V gene data show CDR1 as SGHRS and CDR2 as YFSETQ. The DNA for the CDR3 is TGCGCCAGCAGCTTCGACAGGGTTCGGGACAATGAGCAGTTCTTC. Protein: CASSFDRVRDNEQFF. The full variable domain, rest sourced from reference TRBV5-1 and TRBJ2-1, is KAGVTQTPRYLIKTRGQQVTLSCSPISGHRSVSWYQQTPGQGLQFLFEYFSETQRNKGNFPGRFSGRQFSNSRSEMNVSTLELGDSALYLCASSFDRVRDNEQFFGPGTRLTVL.

The chain uses TRBV15 and TRBJ1-1; D is ambiguous. This CDR3 has 15 residues. Per germline, CDR1 LNHNV and CDR2 YYDKDF (reference sequence). V was trimmed by 1 base and J by 6 bases, leaving 15 bases between them. The chain's CDR3 is CATSRGGLIGAEAFF. The CDR3 DNA follows: TGTGCCACCAGCAGAGGAGGGCTAATAGGTGCTGAAGCTTTCTTT.

This clonotype turned up a few times. The gene calls are TRBV9 and TRBJ2-1; 11 bases are shared with TRBD2. V was clipped by 2 bases and J by 1 base; unmatched bases: 11. In germline, CDR1 is SGDLS, CDR2 YYNGEE. This CDR3 comprises 19 residues. This CDR3 reads CASSVGSGRAVGSYNEQFF. The CDR3 DNA sequence: TGTGCCAGCAGCGTCGGTAGCGGGAGGGCCGTTGGGTCCTACAATGAGCAGTTCTTC. Complete variable domain (other parts from reference TRBV9 and TRBJ2-1): DSGVTQTPKHLITATGQRVTLRCSPRSGDLSVYWYQQSLDQGLQFLIQYYNGEERAKGNILERFSAQQFPDLHSELNLSSLELGDSALYFCASSVGSGRAVGSYNEQFFGPGTRLTVL.

This clonotype was counted a few times. The V gene is TRBV4-2, the J gene TRBJ2-6, with D perhaps matching TRBD2 (6 bases). The V gene lost 0 bases and the J gene lost 0 bases, with 15 bases spanning the gap. Germline values: CDR1 LGHNA, CDR2 YNFKEQ. The CDR3 loop spans 19 amino acids. The DNA for the CDR3 is TGTGCCAGCAGCCAAGATCCGGGGGTGGGGTTCTCTGGGGCCAACGTCCTGACTTTC. Amino acid sequence: CASSQDPGVGFSGANVLTF.

This clonotype was recorded a few times. The chain links TRBV5-5 to TRBJ2-5; TRBD1 agrees at 8 bases. Germline CDR1 and CDR2: SGHKS and YYEKEE (reference sequence). This CDR3 contains 15 residues. V dropped 0 bases and J dropped 7; count of bases not matched to a gene: 8. The CDR3 is CASSLADRVFGTQYF. The CDR3 nucleotides are TGTGCCAGCAGCTTGGCGGACAGGGTATTCGGGACCCAGTACTTC.

This rearrangement joins TRBV15 to TRBJ2-1, with unresolved D. The germline V gene has CDR1 LNHNV and CDR2 YYDKDF (reference sequence). The CDR3 totals 12 residues. V lost 3 bases to trimming and J lost 9 bases, with 9 bases between them. The CDR3 DNA reads as TGTGCCACCAGCAGCGTGTTAGTTGAGCAGTTCTTC. Its translation is CATSSVLVEQFF.

In this sample, this clonotype turned up a few times. This chain links TRBV29-1 with TRBJ1-2, with 10 bases lining up with TRBD1. With 7 bases clipped from V and 4 bases from J, the junction kept 6 bases outside the gene matches. The CDR3 extends over 13 amino acids. Germline CDR1 is SQVTM and CDR2 is ANQGSEA. The CDR3 DNA reads TGCAGCGCTGTGACAGGGGGCTCCTATGGCTACACCTTC. Translation gives CSAVTGGSYGYTF.

This clonotype was seen at least ten times. The genes are TRBV6-2 or TRBV6-3 and TRBJ1-2, with a possible D match to TRBD1 (6 bases). Germline assignment: CDR1 MNHEY and CDR2 SVGEGT. This CDR3 has 16 residues. V gave up 5 bases and J gave up 2 bases, with 18 bases separating them. The CDR3 is CASSTNPGQVNYGYTF. For the CDR3, the DNA is TGTGCCAGCAGTACGAACCCGGGACAAGTAAACTATGGCTACACCTTC.

This clonotype was detected only a few times. The rearrangement links TRBV2 to TRBJ2-7; 10 bases are a match to TRBD1. After removal of 8 bases from V and 2 bases from J, the junction contained 3 bases not matched to a gene. This CDR3 is built from 13 residues. Germline V lookup: CDR1 SNHLY, CDR2 FYNNEI. The CDR3 reads CASADRGPYEQYF. Written as DNA, the CDR3 is TGTGCCAGCGCCGACAGGGGGCCCTACGAGCAGTACTTC. Full variable domain (remainder filled in from reference TRBV2 and TRBJ2-7): EPEVTQTPSHQVTQMGQEVILRCVPISNHLYFYWYRQILGQKVEFLVSFYNNEISEKSEIFDDQFSVERPDGSNFTLKIRSTKLEDSAMYFCASADRGPYEQYFGPGTRLTVT.

CDR3 nucleotide sequence: TGTGCCAGCAGCTCCCGGATAGCAGATGAGCAGTTCTTC. Translation: CASSSRIADEQFF. The gene calls are TRBV7-9 and TRBJ2-1; D call uncertain. V lost 4 bases and J lost 8, with 12 bases in between. The CDR3 runs 13 residues. CDR1 SEHNR and CDR2 FQNEAQ come from the germline V gene (reference sequence). The variable domain in full, with the rest retrieved from reference TRBV7-9 and TRBJ2-1, is DTGVSQNPRHKITKRGQNVTFRCDPISEHNRLYWYRQTLGQGPEFLTYFQNEAQLEKSRLLSDRFSAERPKGSFSTLEIQRTEQGDSAMYLCASSSRIADEQFFGPGTRLTVL.